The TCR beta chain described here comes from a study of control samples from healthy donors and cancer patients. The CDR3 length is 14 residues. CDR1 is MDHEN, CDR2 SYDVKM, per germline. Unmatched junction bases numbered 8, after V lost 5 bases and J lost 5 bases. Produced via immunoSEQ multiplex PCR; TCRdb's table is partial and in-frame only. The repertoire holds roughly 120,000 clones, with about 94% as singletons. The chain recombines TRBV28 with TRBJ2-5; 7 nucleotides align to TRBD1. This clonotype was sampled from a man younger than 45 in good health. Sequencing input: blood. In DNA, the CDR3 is TGTGCCAGCAGTCAATTATCAGGGGGTGAGACCCAGTACTTC. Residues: CASSQLSGGETQYF.